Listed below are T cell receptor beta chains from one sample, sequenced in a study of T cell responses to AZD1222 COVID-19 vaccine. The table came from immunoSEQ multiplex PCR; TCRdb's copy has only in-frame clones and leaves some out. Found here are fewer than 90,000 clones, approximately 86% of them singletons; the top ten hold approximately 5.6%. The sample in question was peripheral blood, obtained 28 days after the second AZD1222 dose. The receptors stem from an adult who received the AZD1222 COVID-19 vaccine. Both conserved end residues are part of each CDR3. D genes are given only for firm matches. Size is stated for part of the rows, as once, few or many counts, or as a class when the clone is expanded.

CDR3aa: CASSPASAGEVYGYTF
CDR3nt: TGTGCCAGCAGTCCAGCCTCGGCGGGAGAAGTCTATGGCTACACCTTC
abundance: NA
d_gene: NA
j_gene: TRBJ1-2
v_gene: TRBV28

CDR3aa: CAYRGDGSYNSPLHF
CDR3nt: TGTGCTTACAGGGGGGACGGCTCCTATAATTCACCCCTCCACTTT
abundance: NA
d_gene: TRBD1
j_gene: TRBJ1-6
v_gene: TRBV28

CDR3aa: CATGTGYEKLFF
CDR3nt: TGTGCCACCGGGACAGGGTATGAAAAACTGTTTTTT
abundance: NA
d_gene: TRBD1
j_gene: TRBJ1-4
v_gene: TRBV6-5

CDR3aa: CASSLAEGRHTEAFF
CDR3nt: TGCGCCAGCAGCTTGGCTGAAGGGAGACACACTGAAGCTTTCTTT
abundance: NA
d_gene: NA
j_gene: TRBJ1-1
v_gene: TRBV5-1

CDR3aa: CASSPNSSNQPQHF
CDR3nt: TGTGCCAGCAGCCCGAACAGCTCCAATCAGCCCCAGCATTTT
abundance: NA
d_gene: NA
j_gene: TRBJ1-5
v_gene: TRBV28

CDR3aa: CASRPSNSPLHF
CDR3nt: TGTGCCAGCAGACCCTCAAATTCACCCCTCCACTTT
abundance: NA
d_gene: NA
j_gene: TRBJ1-6
v_gene: TRBV6-5

CDR3aa: CASSQPQGDNEQFF
CDR3nt: TGTGCCAGCAGCCAACCACAGGGCGACAATGAGCAGTTCTTC
abundance: NA
d_gene: NA
j_gene: TRBJ2-1
v_gene: TRBV4-2

CDR3aa: CASSLTAGTDTQYF
CDR3nt: TGTGCCAGCAGTCTTACGGCGGGCACAGATACGCAGTATTTT
abundance: NA
d_gene: NA
j_gene: TRBJ2-3
v_gene: TRBV6-5

CDR3aa: CASSPESGRAGEQYF
CDR3nt: TGTGCCAGCAGCCCCGAGTCCGGCAGGGCGGGCGAGCAGTACTTC
abundance: NA
d_gene: NA
j_gene: TRBJ2-7
v_gene: TRBV7-9

CDR3aa: CASSAQETQYF
CDR3nt: TGTGCCAGCTCAGCACAAGAGACCCAGTACTTC
abundance: NA
d_gene: NA
j_gene: TRBJ2-5
v_gene: TRBV18

CDR3aa: CASSSRVGGLDYGYTF
CDR3nt: TGTGCCAGCAGTTCCAGGGTTGGGGGATTGGACTATGGCTACACCTTC
abundance: NA
d_gene: NA
j_gene: TRBJ1-2
v_gene: TRBV6-6

CDR3aa: CSVEGIAGADTQYF
CDR3nt: TGCAGCGTTGAAGGAATAGCGGGAGCAGATACGCAGTATTTT
abundance: NA
d_gene: TRBD2
j_gene: TRBJ2-3
v_gene: TRBV29-1

CDR3aa: CASSTGTGSYEQYF
CDR3nt: TGTGCCAGCTCGACCGGGACAGGCTCCTACGAGCAGTACTTC
abundance: NA
d_gene: TRBD1
j_gene: TRBJ2-7
v_gene: TRBV18

CDR3aa: CASSLHRGKKLFF
CDR3nt: TGTGCCAGCAGCCTCCACAGGGGGAAAAAACTGTTTTTT
abundance: NA
d_gene: TRBD1
j_gene: TRBJ1-4
v_gene: TRBV3-1/TRBV3-2

CDR3aa: CASTLDPPYGYTF
CDR3nt: TGTGCCAGTACCCTGGACCCTCCGTATGGCTACACCTTC
abundance: NA
d_gene: NA
j_gene: TRBJ1-2
v_gene: TRBV19

CDR3aa: CASSLGPGGQLGKNIQYF
CDR3nt: TGTGCCAGCAGCTTAGGGCCCGGGGGACAGCTGGGCAAAAACATTCAGTACTTC
abundance: few
d_gene: NA
j_gene: TRBJ2-4
v_gene: TRBV11-2

CDR3aa: CASSPRTRTKNSYEQYF
CDR3nt: TGTGCCAGCAGCCCCCGGACCAGGACAAAAAACTCCTACGAGCAGTACTTC
abundance: NA
d_gene: NA
j_gene: TRBJ2-7
v_gene: TRBV2

CDR3aa: CASSMFLSRYNEQFF
CDR3nt: TGTGCCAGCAGTATGTTCCTGTCCCGCTACAATGAGCAGTTCTTC
abundance: NA
d_gene: NA
j_gene: TRBJ2-1
v_gene: TRBV27

CDR3aa: CASTPLSQDYEQYF
CDR3nt: TGTGCCAGCACCCCCTTGAGTCAGGACTACGAGCAGTACTTC
abundance: few
d_gene: NA
j_gene: TRBJ2-7
v_gene: TRBV28

CDR3aa: CASSESSLRRFGRDTQYF
CDR3nt: TGCGCCAGCAGTGAGTCTTCGCTCCGAAGGTTCGGGCGGGATACGCAGTATTTT
abundance: NA
d_gene: NA
j_gene: TRBJ2-3
v_gene: TRBV10-2

CDR3aa: CASSPISGEAFF
CDR3nt: TGTGCCAGCAGCCCCATATCGGGTGAAGCTTTCTTT
abundance: NA
d_gene: NA
j_gene: TRBJ1-1
v_gene: TRBV7-9

CDR3aa: CASSGASEDGTDTQYF
CDR3nt: TGTGCCAGCAGTGGTGCTAGCGAGGATGGGACAGATACGCAGTATTTT
abundance: NA
d_gene: NA
j_gene: TRBJ2-3
v_gene: TRBV6-4

CDR3aa: CASSHCSPIFAHQPQHF
CDR3nt: TGTGCCAGCAGCCACTGTTCTCCCATTTTTGCTCATCAGCCCCAGCATTTT
abundance: NA
d_gene: NA
j_gene: TRBJ1-5
v_gene: TRBV3-1/TRBV3-2

CDR3aa: CASSLNGSPGEQYF
CDR3nt: TGTGCCAGCAGTTTAAACGGCTCCCCAGGGGAGCAGTACTTC
abundance: NA
d_gene: NA
j_gene: TRBJ2-7
v_gene: TRBV27

CDR3aa: CASRRRTSENQPQHF
CDR3nt: TGTGCCAGCAGGCGACGGACAAGTGAGAATCAGCCCCAGCATTTT
abundance: NA
d_gene: NA
j_gene: TRBJ1-5
v_gene: TRBV28

CDR3aa: CASSPSRGSGELFF
CDR3nt: TGCGCCAGCAGCCCCTCGAGAGGTAGCGGGGAGCTGTTTTTT
abundance: NA
d_gene: NA
j_gene: TRBJ2-2
v_gene: TRBV4-3

CDR3aa: CASSQDKRTGSNQPQHF
CDR3nt: TGTGCCAGCAGCCAAGATAAAAGGACAGGGAGTAATCAGCCCCAGCATTTT
abundance: once
d_gene: TRBD1
j_gene: TRBJ1-5
v_gene: TRBV3-1/TRBV3-2

CDR3aa: CASSLVSQGNYGYTF
CDR3nt: TGTGCCAGCAGCTTAGTAAGTCAGGGGAACTATGGCTACACCTTC
abundance: NA
d_gene: NA
j_gene: TRBJ1-2
v_gene: TRBV7-2

CDR3aa: CASSLARAGGQGYTF
CDR3nt: TGTGCCAGCAGCTTAGCGAGGGCGGGGGGCCAGGGCTACACCTTC
abundance: NA
d_gene: NA
j_gene: TRBJ1-2
v_gene: TRBV7-6

CDR3aa: CASSLGTLGETQYF
CDR3nt: TGTGCCAGCAGCTTAGGGACCTTGGGAGAGACCCAGTACTTC
abundance: NA
d_gene: NA
j_gene: TRBJ2-5
v_gene: TRBV5-4

CDR3aa: CASSAPWRGRSYNEQFF
CDR3nt: TGTGCCAGCAGCGCCCCGTGGCGGGGCCGCTCCTACAATGAGCAGTTCTTC
abundance: NA
d_gene: NA
j_gene: TRBJ2-1
v_gene: TRBV21-1

CDR3aa: CASSPPGLAGNEQFF
CDR3nt: TGTGCCAGCAGCCCCCCCGGACTAGCGGGGAATGAGCAGTTCTTC
abundance: NA
d_gene: TRBD2
j_gene: TRBJ2-1
v_gene: TRBV7-9

CDR3aa: CASSQTGAGQPQHF
CDR3nt: TGCGCCAGCAGCCAGACAGGGGCGGGTCAGCCCCAGCATTTT
abundance: NA
d_gene: TRBD1
j_gene: TRBJ1-5
v_gene: TRBV4-1

CDR3aa: CASSHRDGAFF
CDR3nt: TGTGCCAGCAGTCACAGGGATGGCGCTTTCTTT
abundance: NA
d_gene: NA
j_gene: TRBJ1-1
v_gene: TRBV28

CDR3aa: CASSLSGRAGEQYF
CDR3nt: TGTGCCAGCAGCTTAAGCGGGAGAGCGGGCGAGCAGTACTTC
abundance: NA
d_gene: TRBD2
j_gene: TRBJ2-7
v_gene: TRBV7-2

CDR3aa: CASSLAGGAYNEQFF
CDR3nt: TGTGCTAGCAGCTTAGCGGGAGGGGCATACAATGAGCAGTTCTTC
abundance: NA
d_gene: TRBD2
j_gene: TRBJ2-1
v_gene: TRBV7-7

CDR3aa: CASSPWTAGGEKLFF
CDR3nt: TGTGCCAGCAGTCCCTGGACCGCTGGGGGTGAAAAACTGTTTTTT
abundance: NA
d_gene: NA
j_gene: TRBJ1-4
v_gene: TRBV6-2/TRBV6-3

CDR3aa: CASSLGTEAFF
CDR3nt: TGTGCCAGCAGTTTGGGGACTGAAGCTTTCTTT
abundance: NA
d_gene: NA
j_gene: TRBJ1-1
v_gene: TRBV6-2/TRBV6-3

CDR3aa: CASSFSSGTSYNEQFF
CDR3nt: TGTGCCAGCAGCTTCTCAAGCGGGACTTCCTACAATGAGCAGTTCTTC
abundance: NA
d_gene: TRBD2
j_gene: TRBJ2-1
v_gene: TRBV9

CDR3aa: CASSQVPWDGGASNEQFF
CDR3nt: TGTGCCAGCAGCCAGGTACCATGGGACGGGGGGGCCTCGAATGAGCAGTTCTTC
abundance: few
d_gene: TRBD2
j_gene: TRBJ2-1
v_gene: TRBV3-1/TRBV3-2

CDR3aa: CASSYGGTNQPQHF
CDR3nt: TGTGCCAGCAGTTACGGGGGGACCAATCAGCCCCAGCATTTT
abundance: NA
d_gene: NA
j_gene: TRBJ1-5
v_gene: TRBV6-5

CDR3aa: CASTNRGPNYGYTF
CDR3nt: TGTGCCAGTACAAACAGGGGGCCTAACTATGGCTACACCTTC
abundance: NA
d_gene: TRBD1
j_gene: TRBJ1-2
v_gene: TRBV19

CDR3aa: CASSLALATGTDTQYF
CDR3nt: TGCGCCAGCAGCTTGGCCTTGGCGACAGGCACAGATACGCAGTATTTT
abundance: NA
d_gene: NA
j_gene: TRBJ2-3
v_gene: TRBV5-1